The clone carrying this T cell receptor (beta chain) occurred many times. Its antigen is unknown. Authors of the study amplified TCR beta CDR3 regions from RNA transcripts. The TCR CDR3 first-round RT-PCR relied on the HTBI primer set. TCRdb re-derived calls from the multiplex PCR reads in MiXCR, one entry per CDR3 protein. Of 400,000 to 450,000 distinct CDR3 sequences listed, about 14% are singletons. The sample originates from a study of T cells in Graves' hyperthyroidism and ophthalmopathy. Study conclusions and caveats: Using 13 V-J features, a model discriminated ophthalmopathy from stable hyperthyroidism.

The germline gives CDR1 SGHTA, CDR2 FQGNSA. The CDR3 loop spans 15 amino acids. Trimming pared 3 bases from V and 1 base from J, leaving 12 bases between. Pregnant or lactating patients were excluded, as were those with uncontrolled infection or other autoimmune disease. The diagnostic basis comprised clinical symptoms, serum thyroxine and TRAb, thyroid ultrasound and orbital computed tomography. J is TRBJ2-5 and V is TRBV7-2, with a tentative D call TRBD2 (7 bases). Sequences were obtained from blood. The TCR comes from a man aged 18 to 30 with Graves' ophthalmopathy. The CDR3, as DNA: TGTGCCAGCAGCTTCTACGGGGGGCCCCAAGAGACCCAGTACTTC. Encoded protein: CASSFYGGPQETQYF.